These T cell receptor beta chains were read from a single sample in a study of shared clonotypes between healthy human individuals. Data came from immunoSEQ multiplex PCR; TCRdb stores just in-frame clones and leaves some out. The sample records 2 million to 2.5 million clones, over 85% being singletons. Sequencing used naive CD4+ T cells sorted from blood. All receptors come from a man aged 18 to 30 in good health. The CDR3 runs from the conserved cysteine through the conserved F or W. The D gene is left open where the match is weak. Clone size is given for some rows only: seen once, a few or many times, or a class if the clone is expanded.

J gene	clone size	D gene	V gene	CDR3 protein	CDR3 DNA
TRBJ2-3	NA	TRBD2	TRBV5-6	CASSLRTSASTDTQYF	TGTGCCAGCAGCTTGAGGACTAGCGCTAGCACAGATACGCAGTATTTT
TRBJ2-5	NA	NA	TRBV29-1	CSVVRGLALFETQYF	TGCAGCGTTGTCCGGGGTCTAGCCCTATTCGAGACCCAGTACTTC
TRBJ2-6	NA	NA	TRBV7-9	CAITNRAGANVLTF	TGTGCCATTACAAACAGGGCTGGGGCCAACGTCCTGACTTTC
TRBJ1-4	NA	NA	TRBV6-1	CASSEAIPSYLQKLFF	TGTGCCAGCAGTGAAGCTATCCCCTCTTACCTCCAAAAACTGTTTTTT
TRBJ2-1	once	TRBD2	TRBV30	CAWSSGLAPNNEQFF	TGTGCCTGGAGTTCCGGACTAGCGCCTAACAATGAGCAGTTCTTC
TRBJ2-1	NA	TRBD2	TRBV6-5	CASSYERTSVNNEQFF	TGTGCCAGCAGTTACGAAAGGACTAGCGTCAACAATGAGCAGTTCTTC
TRBJ2-1	NA	TRBD2	TRBV10-3	CAISDGWREVGEQFF	TGTGCCATCAGTGACGGGTGGCGGGAGGTCGGTGAGCAGTTCTTC
TRBJ1-2	NA	NA	TRBV5-1	CASIDSAYGYTF	TGCGCCAGCATCGACAGCGCCTATGGCTACACCTTC
TRBJ1-1	few	NA	TRBV6-6	CASSYTGNTEAFF	TGTGCCAGCAGTTACACAGGGAACACTGAAGCTTTCTTT
TRBJ1-1	NA	NA	TRBV10-3	CAISEGGEAFF	TGTGCCATCAGTGAGGGGGGTGAAGCTTTCTTT
TRBJ1-1	NA	TRBD1	TRBV10-3	CATNRDRGSLNTEAFF	TGTGCCACAAACCGGGACAGGGGATCTCTGAACACTGAAGCTTTCTTT
TRBJ2-4	NA	NA	TRBV7-9	CASSLGRGYFEAKNIQYF	TGTGCCAGCAGCCTCGGGCGGGGATATTTTGAAGCCAAAAACATTCAGTACTTC
TRBJ2-7	NA	TRBD1	TRBV30	CAWSGTGVREQYF	TGTGCCTGGTCCGGGACAGGGGTTCGCGAGCAGTACTTC
TRBJ2-1	NA	NA	TRBV27	CASSTVGRGNDNEQFF	TGTGCCAGCAGCACCGTGGGCAGGGGAAACGACAATGAGCAGTTCTTC